This passage covers 24 T cell receptor beta chains from one sample sequenced in a study of shared clonotypes between healthy human individuals. Some clones are missing from TCRdb's copy, which holds only in-frame ones; the method was immunoSEQ multiplex PCR. The sample contains more than 2 million clones, 90% to 97% of which appear only once. Sample: naive CD4+ T cells sorted from blood. Regarding subset: CD45RA+ positively selected. The origin of the receptors is a man between 18 and 35 years old in good health.

Comment on this clone: Distinct nucleotide sequences in the sample also encode this CDR3. This chain joins TRBV10-3 and TRBJ1-5; 10 positions match TRBD1. CDR1 and CDR2 (germline): ENHRY, SYGVKD. With 0 bases clipped from V and 6 bases from J, the junction kept 2 bases outside the gene matches. The CDR3 is 15 amino acids. In DNA form, the CDR3 reads TGTGCCATCAGTGAGTCGGGGACAGGGGTTCAGCCCCAGCATTTT. Translation: CAISESGTGVQPQHF.

The chain combines TRBV9 with TRBJ2-7, with 13 bases fitting TRBD2. J gave up 6 bases and V 0 bases, and 6 bases lay outside the gene matches. The length of the CDR3 is 16 residues. Looked up from germline, CDR1 is SGDLS and CDR2 is YYNGEE. Here the CDR3 DNA reads TGTGCCAGCAGCGTAGAAGGGACTAGCGGGATCTCCGAGCAGTACTTC. It specifies CASSVEGTSGISEQYF.

V gene TRBV5-1 combines with J gene TRBJ2-1, with 7 bases lining up with TRBD1. CDR1 and CDR2 from the germline V gene are SGHRS and YFSETQ. V shed 2 bases, J shed 6 bases, and the junction held 8 bases outside the gene matches. The CDR3 contains 15 residues. The CDR3 loop reads CASSFGDSPPNEQFF. In DNA, the CDR3 is TGCGCCAGCAGCTTCGGGGACAGCCCACCCAATGAGCAGTTCTTC.

The chain employs TRBV2 and TRBJ1-1; D is perhaps TRBD1 (6 bases). V was shortened by 6 bases and J by 5 bases, with 16 bases between the two germline ends. Germline CDR1 SNHLY, CDR2 FYNNEI. The CDR3 is made up of 14 amino acids. CDR3 in DNA: TGTGCCAGCAGGACTCTTCGGGGGGCTACTGAAGCTTTCTTT. This sequence encodes CASRTLRGATEAFF.

The chain recombines TRBV4-1 with TRBJ1-3; no firm D call. The germline V and J ends were trimmed by 0 bases and 5 bases, with 11 bases remaining between them. This CDR3 spans 15 amino acids. Per germline, CDR1 MGHRA and CDR2 YSYEKL. The CDR3 nucleotides are TGCGCCAGCAGCCAAGATATAGGGCAGCGAAACACCATATATTTT. This codes for CASSQDIGQRNTIYF.

This clone was detected only once. The DNA of the CDR3 is TGTGCCAGCAGCTCCGTCGGGAACACCGGGGAGCTGTTTTTT. This encodes CASSSVGNTGELFF. J is TRBJ2-2 and V is TRBV7-2; no clear D gene. Germline V gene lookup returns CDR1 SGHTA and CDR2 FQGNSA. Trimming pared 4 bases from V and 1 base from J, leaving 7 bases between. CDR3 size: 14 residues.

The genes are TRBV5-6 and TRBJ2-7; D uncertain. The V gene's germline CDR1 is SGHDT and CDR2 YYEEEE. The CDR3 loop spans 13 amino acids. Trimming cost V 4 bases and J 6 bases, with 14 bases left between them. Here the CDR3 reads CASSTSYYLEQYF. The CDR3 DNA reads TGTGCCAGCAGCACCTCCTACTACCTCGAGCAGTACTTC.

The J gene is TRBJ1-1, the V gene TRBV15, with a weak D call TRBD1 (5 bases). Trimming removed 1 base at V and 0 bases at J, with 9 bases between. The CDR3 is made up of 15 amino acids. From germline, CDR1 is LNHNV and CDR2 YYDKDF (reference sequence). The CDR3 spells CATSRGGDLNTEAFF. CDR3 nucleotide sequence: TGTGCCACCAGCAGAGGAGGGGACCTGAACACTGAAGCTTTCTTT.

V gene TRBV6-5 combines with J gene TRBJ1-5; a possible D gene is TRBD1 (5 bases). Trimming pared 6 bases from V and 4 bases from J, leaving 13 bases between. From germline, CDR1 is MNHEY and CDR2 SVGAGI. The CDR3 is 14 residues long. The DNA for the CDR3 is TGTGCCAGCAGCTCAGTGGGACGGAATCAGCCCCAGCATTTT. Its translation: CASSSVGRNQPQHF.

This clone has a single count. The chain links TRBV5-1 to TRBJ2-5, with D perhaps being TRBD1 or TRBD2 (7 bases each). V was clipped by 2 bases and J by 10 bases, with 12 bases between them. Germline assignment: CDR1 SGHRS and CDR2 YFSETQ. The CDR3 runs to 12 residues. The CDR3 loop is CASSFDREGQYF. DNA of the CDR3: TGCGCCAGCAGCTTTGACAGGGAGGGCCAGTACTTC.

J is TRBJ1-6 and V is TRBV6-4; no reliable D call. The length of the CDR3 is 15 residues. The V end lost 10 bases, the J end lost 9 bases, and 22 bases lay between the germline ends. Germline CDR1 is MRHNA and CDR2 is SNTAGT. Written as DNA, the CDR3 is TGTGCCAACAGAGGCCAGCCCAGCAGGTTTTCACCCCTCCACTTT. As protein: CANRGQPSRFSPLHF.

The chain joins TRBV5-8 to TRBJ1-2; 9 nucleotides align to TRBD1. The germline V gene encodes CDR1 SGHTS and CDR2 YDEGEE. V lost 5 bases to trimming and J lost 2 bases; unmatched junction nucleotides: 4. The CDR3 is 14 amino acids. The CDR3 spells CASRRGQGNYGYTF. CDR3 in DNA: TGTGCCAGCAGACGTGGACAGGGGAACTATGGCTACACCTTC.

The chain employs TRBV10-3 and TRBJ1-1, with unresolved D. CDR1 is ENHRY, CDR2 SYGVKD, per germline. Trimming cost V 0 bases and J 6 bases, with 8 bases left between them. This CDR3 contains 13 residues. The CDR3 is CAISESGSPEAFF. CDR3 bases: TGTGCCATCAGTGAGTCGGGCTCCCCTGAAGCTTTCTTT.

V is TRBV10-3 and J is TRBJ2-7, with 8 bases identical to TRBD2. The V segment lost 6 bases and the J segment 2 bases; nucleotides outside the gene matches: 3. Looked up from germline, CDR1 is ENHRY and CDR2 is SYGVKD. The CDR3 length is 13 residues. The CDR3 DNA sequence: TGTGCCATCAGCAAGCGGGAGCCCTACGAGCAGTACTTC. Its protein is CAISKREPYEQYF.

This clone was counted a single time. The chain uses TRBV6-5 and TRBJ1-1, with 9 bases that match TRBD1. The CDR3 is 14 residues long. Germline CDR1 reads MNHEY; CDR2 reads SVGAGI. V lost 6 bases, J lost 3 bases, and 5 bases stayed unmatched. The CDR3 loop reads CASSTGGFDTEAFF. In DNA form, the CDR3 reads TGTGCCAGCAGCACAGGGGGCTTCGACACTGAAGCTTTCTTT.

The count of this clone is one. This chain links TRBV5-1 with TRBJ2-4, with 9 bases lining up with TRBD1. The CDR3 length is 14 residues. From germline, CDR1 is SGHRS and CDR2 YFSETQ. J was trimmed by 6 bases and V by 0 bases; bases with no gene match: 1. This chain's CDR3 is CASSLADRGNIQYF. As DNA, the CDR3 is TGCGCCAGCAGCTTGGCGGACAGGGGAAACATTCAGTACTTC. The full variable domain, its missing parts supplied by reference TRBV5-1 and TRBJ2-4, is KAGVTQTPRYLIKTRGQQVTLSCSPISGHRSVSWYQQTPGQGLQFLFEYFSETQRNKGNFPGRFSGRQFSNSRSEMNVSTLELGDSALYLCASSLADRGNIQYFGAGTRLSVL.

This chain joins TRBV10-3 and TRBJ2-3; D is perhaps TRBD2 (5 bases). The CDR3 is 15 residues long. Trimming removed 4 bases at V and 5 bases at J, with 16 bases between. From germline, CDR1 is ENHRY and CDR2 SYGVKD. CDR3 loop: CAISGGLLGEDTQYF. The CDR3 coding sequence is TGTGCCATCAGTGGCGGCCTCCTCGGGGAAGATACGCAGTATTTT.

The rearrangement joins TRBV6-5 to TRBJ2-3; TRBD2 agrees at 9 bases. The CDR3 extends over 15 amino acids. CDR1 and CDR2 (germline): MNHEY, SVGAGI. J gave up 4 bases and V 5 bases, and 7 bases lay outside the gene matches. The CDR3 is CASSRSAGGPDTQYF. The CDR3 nucleotides read TGTGCCAGCAGTCGATCAGCGGGGGGCCCAGATACGCAGTATTTT.

This chain links TRBV7-8 with TRBJ2-7; 11 bases match TRBD1. The CDR3 spans 15 residues. Unmatched junction bases numbered 7, after V lost 4 bases and J lost 5 bases. CDR1 is SGHVS and CDR2 is FQNEAQ in the germline V gene. The CDR3 spells CASSSLRDRGNEQYF. The CDR3 bases are TGTGCCAGCAGCTCCCTCCGGGACAGGGGGAACGAGCAGTACTTC. Full variable domain (rest looked up from reference TRBV7-8 and TRBJ2-7): GAGVSQSPRYKVAKRGQDVALRCDPISGHVSLFWYQQALGQGPEFLTYFQNEAQLDKSGLPSDRFFAERPEGSVSTLKIQRTQQEDSAVYLCASSSLRDRGNEQYFGPGTRLTVT.

This rearrangement joins TRBV27 to TRBJ1-1; no definite D call. Germline-derived CDR1 and CDR2 are MNHEY and SMNVEV (reference sequence). Trimming removed 7 bases at V and 2 bases at J, with 14 bases between. This CDR3 is 14 amino acids long. The CDR3 sequence: CASTTRSGNTEAFF. In nucleotides, the CDR3 is TGTGCCAGCACTACCCGGTCTGGAAACACTGAAGCTTTCTTT.

This chain connects TRBV7-7 to TRBJ1-1, with D unclear. CDR1 and CDR2 (germline): SSHAT, FNYEAQ (reference sequence). The CDR3 extends over 8 amino acids. CDR3 loop: CGGTEAFF. The CDR3 DNA follows: TGTGGAGGCACTGAAGCTTTCTTT.

The V and J genes are TRBV18 and TRBJ2-5; 12 positions agree with TRBD2. In germline, CDR1 is KGHSH, CDR2 LQKENI. Unmatched junction bases numbered 4, after V lost 3 bases and J lost 5 bases. CDR3 size: 15 residues. The DNA for the CDR3 is TGTGCCAGCTCACCGAAGCTAGCGGGAGGGGAGACCCAGTACTTC. Translating it yields CASSPKLAGGETQYF.

This chain connects TRBV11-2 to TRBJ2-7; D is possibly TRBD1 or TRBD2 (5 bases each). The CDR3 extends over 15 amino acids. Trimming stripped 4 bases from V and 3 bases from J, with 16 bases between. Germline V gene sequence: CDR1 SGHAT, CDR2 FQNNGV. The DNA of the CDR3 is TGTGCCAGCAGCTCCAGGGAGATTATCATCTACGAGCAGTACTTC. Its translation is CASSSREIIIYEQYF.

The rearrangement joins TRBV6-5 to TRBJ2-7; D call uncertain. V gave up 5 bases and J gave up 2 bases, with 10 bases separating them. CDR1 and CDR2 (germline): MNHEY, SVGAGI. The CDR3 runs 13 residues. CDR3 protein: CASSPRPPYEQYF. The CDR3 nucleotides are TGTGCCAGCAGTCCGAGGCCTCCCTACGAGCAGTACTTC.